Below are 28 T cell receptor beta chains sequenced from a single sample in a study of long-term antiretroviral therapy in people with HIV. At the survey level, the v3.0 immunoSEQ assay was run. Only in-frame clones appear in the TCRdb table, and some are missing; sequencing was by immunoSEQ multiplex PCR. This table has approximately 28,000 clones, about 90% appearing once. Sample: unsorted PBMCs, taken 2 years after starting antiretroviral therapy. These receptors were collected from a man between 45 and 60 years old with HIV.

The V call is TRBV29-1, the J call TRBJ2-5, with D hard to call. CDR1 is SQVTM and CDR2 is ANQGSEA in the germline V gene. Trimming pared 3 bases from V and 1 base from J, leaving 3 bases between. The CDR3 is 11 amino acids. This CDR3 is CSVDPQETQYF. The CDR3 nucleotides are TGCAGCGTTGACCCCCAAGAGACCCAGTACTTC.

The chain couples TRBV28 to TRBJ1-1, with D possibly TRBD1 on 6 matching bases. This CDR3 has 15 amino acids. V was shortened by 3 bases and J by 7 bases, with 18 bases between the two germline ends. Germline V gene data show CDR1 as MDHEN and CDR2 as SYDVKM. CDR3 sequence (DNA): TGTGCCAGCAGTTTTCTGGGATACAGGGATAGTGAAGCTTTCTTT. It specifies CASSFLGYRDSEAFF.

J is TRBJ2-3 and V is TRBV28; TRBD2 matches 10 bases. V trimming: 5 bases; J trimming: 4 bases; junction bases outside the gene matches: 6. The CDR3 covers 15 residues. Germline CDR1 is MDHEN and CDR2 is SYDVKM. The DNA of the CDR3 is TGTGCCAGCAGTCCTAGCGGGGGTAGGTCAGATACGCAGTATTTT. Translated, it gives CASSPSGGRSDTQYF.

The V gene is TRBV5-1, the J gene TRBJ2-7, with D perhaps given as TRBD1 or TRBD2 (6 bases each). CDR3 length: 15 residues. Germline V gives CDR1 SGHRS, CDR2 YFSETQ. The V gene lost 9 bases and the J gene lost 2 bases, with 21 bases spanning the gap. CDR3 sequence: CATKRLPEGAYEQYF. CDR3 in DNA: TGCGCCACCAAACGGCTTCCGGAGGGGGCCTACGAGCAGTACTTC.

This sequence joins TRBV4-1 and TRBJ1-5, with TRBD1 matching over 8 bases. The germline CDR1 and CDR2 sequences are MGHRA and YSYEKL. V shed 0 bases and J 0 bases; nucleotides not matched to a gene: 7. The CDR3 covers 18 residues. The CDR3 DNA is TGCGCCAGCAGCCAAGATTGTGACAGGGGAAATAGCAATCAGCCCCAGCATTTT. Translation: CASSQDCDRGNSNQPQHF.

The CDR3 is CASSLALHANEQFF. CDR3 DNA: TGCGCCAGCAGCTTGGCCCTTCATGCCAATGAGCAGTTCTTC. The chain joins TRBV5-1 to TRBJ2-1; D uncertain. The CDR3 contains 14 residues. CDR1 SGHRS and CDR2 YFSETQ come from the germline V gene. Trimming shortened V by 0 bases and J by 6 bases, and 10 bases separated the two germline ends. Variable domain in full (rest from reference TRBV5-1 and TRBJ2-1): KAGVTQTPRYLIKTRGQQVTLSCSPISGHRSVSWYQQTPGQGLQFLFEYFSETQRNKGNFPGRFSGRQFSNSRSEMNVSTLELGDSALYLCASSLALHANEQFFGPGTRLTVL.

In its sample, this clone was seen once. The chain uses TRBV2 and TRBJ1-2; D is perhaps TRBD1 (6 bases). CDR1 SNHLY and CDR2 FYNNEI come from the germline V gene. V was pared by 6 bases and J by 0 bases, with 11 bases between. The CDR3 extends over 14 amino acids. CDR3 sequence (DNA): TGTGCCAGCAGGGGGACACAATCTAACTATGGCTACACCTTC. Translated, it gives CASRGTQSNYGYTF. Looking up the rest from reference TRBV2 and TRBJ1-2 gives the full variable domain: EPEVTQTPSHQVTQMGQEVILRCVPISNHLYFYWYRQILGQKVEFLVSFYNNEISEKSEIFDDQFSVERPDGSNFTLKIRSTKLEDSAMYFCASRGTQSNYGYTFGSGTRLTVV.

The gene calls are TRBV5-5 and TRBJ2-1; 9 bases match TRBD1. The CDR3 is 13 amino acids. Germline V CDR1 and CDR2: SGHKS, YYEKEE (reference sequence). Trimming at V came to 9 bases and at J to 4 bases, leaving 5 bases not matched to a gene. The CDR3, as DNA: TGTGCCACGGACAGGGGAGGATACAATGAGCAGTTCTTC. It translates to CATDRGGYNEQFF.

The table lists this clone with a count of one. The gene calls are TRBV5-4 and TRBJ2-1; 8 nucleotides agree with TRBD2. The J segment lost 0 bases and the V segment lost 0 bases, leaving 5 bases of the junction unmatched. The CDR3 is made up of 17 amino acids. Germline V CDR1 and CDR2: SGHNT, YYREEE (reference sequence). The CDR3 DNA reads TGTGCCAGCAGCTTGGCCAGCGGGAGACCCTCCTACAATGAGCAGTTCTTC. This gives the protein CASSLASGRPSYNEQFF.

The rearrangement uses TRBV2 and TRBJ2-7, with no clear D. Trimming took 0 bases from V and 7 from J, leaving 13 bases between them. This CDR3 has 14 residues. CDR1 is SNHLY and CDR2 is FYNNEI in the germline V gene. Here the CDR3 DNA reads TGTGCCAGCAGTGAAGCAAGGCAGGCTAATGAGCAGTACTTC. This translates into CASSEARQANEQYF.

This clone has only a few counts. V and J are TRBV28 and TRBJ2-7, with 8 bases that match TRBD1. V dropped 4 bases and J dropped 0; count of bases not matched to a gene: 2. This CDR3 has 14 amino acids. The germline V gene encodes CDR1 MDHEN and CDR2 SYDVKM. The CDR3 DNA sequence: TGTGCCAGCAGTTCTGGACAGGGCTCCTACGAGCAGTACTTC. Translated, it gives CASSSGQGSYEQYF.

J is TRBJ1-2 and V is TRBV19; maybe TRBD1 (6 bases). Per germline, CDR1 LNHDA and CDR2 SQIVND (reference sequence). The CDR3 contains 17 residues. V was cut by 6 bases and J by 2 bases, with 22 bases left in between. The CDR3, as DNA: TGTGCCAGTAGCATATATAGTATACAGGGTATAAACTATGGCTACACCTTC. It translates to CASSIYSIQGINYGYTF.

This chain connects TRBV7-8 to TRBJ1-4; D not resolved. The CDR3 runs 15 residues. Germline values: CDR1 SGHVS, CDR2 FQNEAQ. Trimming shortened V by 5 bases and J by 4 bases, and 14 bases separated the two germline ends. CDR3 residues: CASSRQPPFNEKLFF. Here the CDR3 DNA reads TGTGCCAGCAGCCGTCAGCCCCCTTTTAATGAAAAACTGTTTTTT.

V gene TRBV28 combines with J gene TRBJ2-3; maybe TRBD1 (5 bases). The V and J ends lost 6 bases and 5 bases respectively, with 18 bases between them. CDR1 and CDR2 from the germline V gene are MDHEN and SYDVKM. The CDR3 has 15 amino acids. The CDR3 nucleotides read TGTGCCAGCAGCCTACCAGGGATTGAGGTAGATACGCAGTATTTT. Its protein product is CASSLPGIEVDTQYF. The full variable domain, rest sourced from reference TRBV28 and TRBJ2-3, is DVKVTQSSRYLVKRTGEKVFLECVQDMDHENMFWYRQDPGLGLRLIYFSYDVKMKEKGDIPEGYSVSREKKERFSLILESASTNQTSMYLCASSLPGIEVDTQYFGPGTRLTVL.

This clone was counted a single time. The genes are TRBV2 and TRBJ2-5; tentative D call: TRBD2 (6 bases). Per the germline V gene, CDR1 is SNHLY and CDR2 is FYNNEI. The CDR3 is 12 residues long. The V end was cut by 9 bases, the J end by 1 base, with 9 bases between. CDR3 sequence reads: CASSGLQETQYF. The CDR3 region has the DNA TGTGCCAGTTCGGGACTCCAAGAGACCCAGTACTTC.

This chain links TRBV19 with TRBJ1-2; 10 bases match TRBD1. Germline V lookup: CDR1 LNHDA, CDR2 SQIVND (reference sequence). J gave up 4 bases and V 4 bases, and 12 bases lay outside the gene matches. This CDR3 has 17 residues. CDR3 DNA sequence: TGTGCCAGTAGTACACCCTTGACAGGGGGCTATCTCTATGGCTACACCTTC. Translated: CASSTPLTGGYLYGYTF.

The chain combines TRBV27 with TRBJ1-2, with 7 bases fitting TRBD1. This CDR3 region has 14 residues. Germline-derived CDR1 and CDR2 are MNHEY and SMNVEV (reference sequence). The V gene end was trimmed by 3 bases and the J gene end by 7 bases; junction bases not matched to a gene: 8. Here the CDR3 DNA reads TGTGCCAGCAGTTTGACAGGGAAGATGGGTGGCTACACCTTC. Its translation is CASSLTGKMGGYTF.

The chain employs TRBV5-1 and TRBJ1-5; D remains unclear. This CDR3 spans 14 amino acids. From germline, CDR1 is SGHRS and CDR2 YFSETQ. V shed 0 bases and J shed 4 bases, with 8 bases lying between them. CDR3 residues: CASSLDGKNQPQHF. CDR3 DNA: TGCGCCAGCAGCTTGGATGGCAAGAATCAGCCCCAGCATTTT.

The CDR3 is CASSAQGVEGYTF. The CDR3 DNA is TGTGCCAGCTCGGCACAGGGGGTAGAAGGCTACACCTTC. V gene TRBV18 combines with J gene TRBJ1-2; 8 bases agree with TRBD1. Trimming cost V 6 bases and J 8 bases; bases outside gene matches: 8. There are 13 residues in the CDR3. Germline CDR1 is KGHSH and CDR2 is LQKENI.

The chain links TRBV28 to TRBJ2-7, with 7 bases that match TRBD1. CDR1 is MDHEN and CDR2 is SYDVKM in the germline V gene. The junction had 4 bases not matched to a gene; V was cut back by 6 bases and J by 5 bases. The CDR3 runs to 12 residues. The CDR3 DNA reads as TGTGCCAGCAGGAACAGGGGACACGAGCAGTACTTC. Amino acid sequence: CASRNRGHEQYF.

The gene calls are TRBV5-6 and TRBJ1-1; weak D call: TRBD1 (5 bases). The germline V and J ends were trimmed by 4 bases and 1 base, with 14 bases remaining between them. This CDR3 contains 15 residues. Germline loops: CDR1 SGHDT, CDR2 YYEEEE. The CDR3 spells CASSPTGGGNTEAFF. The CDR3, as DNA: TGTGCCAGCAGCCCCACCGGTGGGGGGAACACTGAAGCTTTCTTT.

The chain links TRBV5-4 to TRBJ2-4, with TRBD1 identical over 7 bases. CDR3 length: 12 residues. Losses at the gene ends were 4 bases for V and 9 bases for J; bases not matched to a gene: 4. CDR1 and CDR2 (germline): SGHNT, YYREEE (reference sequence). The chain's CDR3 is CASSEEGAIQYF. CDR3 in DNA: TGTGCCAGCAGCGAAGAGGGGGCCATTCAGTACTTC.

The chain couples TRBV25-1 to TRBJ1-2; D not certain. The CDR3 length is 12 residues. The ends were cut back, 1 base at V and 6 bases at J, with 6 bases in the middle. The germline gives CDR1 MGHDK, CDR2 SYGVNS. In DNA, the CDR3 is TGTGCCAGCAGTGAATGGAGGAATGGCTACACCTTC. The encoded protein is CASSEWRNGYTF.

The sample holds a few counts of this clone. The rearrangement links TRBV27 to TRBJ2-1; D may be TRBD1 (5 bases). Trimming left V 5 bases short and J 3 bases short, with 5 bases between. The CDR3 consists of 12 residues. Germline V lookup: CDR1 MNHEY, CDR2 SMNVEV (reference sequence). CDR3 amino acids: CASSDSYNEQFF. CDR3 sequence (DNA): TGTGCCAGCAGTGACAGCTACAATGAGCAGTTCTTC.

The rearrangement uses TRBV18 and TRBJ2-1; D remains ambiguous. CDR3 length equals 16 residues. The germline V gene has CDR1 KGHSH and CDR2 LQKENI. V gave up 0 bases and J gave up 0 bases, with 9 bases separating them. The CDR3 DNA reads TGTGCCAGCTCACCACCGGGCAGGAGCTCCTACAATGAGCAGTTCTTC. Amino acid sequence: CASSPPGRSSYNEQFF.

V usage is TRBV11-3 and J usage is TRBJ2-3; D gene uncertain. The V and J ends lost 3 bases and 2 bases respectively, with 6 bases between them. This CDR3 comprises 13 residues. Germline V gene data show CDR1 as SGHNT and CDR2 as YENEEA. CDR3 residues: CASSFSLTDTQYF. CDR3 coding DNA: TGTGCCAGCAGCTTCTCCCTCACAGATACGCAGTATTTT.

The CDR3 region is CASSYPGSNEQFF. The CDR3 DNA is TGTGCCAGCAGCTACCCAGGGAGCAATGAGCAGTTCTTC. The rearrangement uses TRBV7-9 and TRBJ2-1, with D perhaps being TRBD1 or TRBD2 (5 bases each). The CDR3 runs to 13 residues. V was cut by 4 bases and J by 6 bases, with 10 bases left in between. In germline, CDR1 is SEHNR, CDR2 FQNEAQ (reference sequence).

The chain couples TRBV7-2 to TRBJ2-2, with no clear D. Germline lookup yields CDR1 SGHTA and CDR2 FQGNSA. Deletions cut 4 bases from V and 4 bases from J, with 10 bases between. The CDR3 consists of 14 residues. The CDR3 bases are TGTGCCAGCAGCTCCCCCCCAGGCACCGGGGAGCTGTTTTTT. This codes for CASSSPPGTGELFF. The whole variable domain, filled in from reference TRBV7-2 and TRBJ2-2, reads GAGVSQSPSNKVTEKGKDVELRCDPISGHTALYWYRQSLGQGLEFLIYFQGNSAPDKSGLPSDRFSAERTGGSVSTLTIQRTQQEDSAVYLCASSSPPGTGELFFGEGSRLTVL.